The TCR beta chain described here comes from a study of Tregs in tolerant kidney transplant recipients. Findings and caveats of the study: Biological reproducibility was not directly addressed, but technical replication error appeared minimal.

This clone was counted ten times or more. What it recognizes is unknown. The table came from immunoSEQ multiplex PCR; TCRdb's copy has only in-frame clones and leaves some out. This table holds approximately 17,000 clones, 61% found once. The V end was cut by 5 bases, the J end by 0 bases, with 14 bases between. Per the germline V gene, CDR1 is MNHNY and CDR2 is SVGAGI (reference sequence). The CDR3 loop spans 16 amino acids. This rearrangement joins TRBV6-6 to TRBJ2-4; D not certain. This clonotype was obtained from a human donor in good health. Input material: Tregs from blood cultured with allogeneic cells. CDR3 in amino acids: CASSPGQILAKNIQYF. As DNA, the CDR3 is TGTGCCAGCAGTCCCGGCCAGATCCTAGCCAAAAACATTCAGTACTTC.